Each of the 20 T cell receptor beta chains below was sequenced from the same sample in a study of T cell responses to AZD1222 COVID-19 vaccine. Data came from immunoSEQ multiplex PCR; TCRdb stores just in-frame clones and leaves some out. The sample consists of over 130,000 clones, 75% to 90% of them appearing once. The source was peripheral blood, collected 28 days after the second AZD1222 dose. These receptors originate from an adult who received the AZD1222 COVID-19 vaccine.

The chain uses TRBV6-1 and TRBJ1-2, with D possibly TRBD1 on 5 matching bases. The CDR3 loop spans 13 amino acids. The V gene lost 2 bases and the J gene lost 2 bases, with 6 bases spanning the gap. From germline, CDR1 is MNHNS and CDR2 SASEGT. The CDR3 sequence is CASSERGNYGYTF. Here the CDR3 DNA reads TGTGCCAGCAGTGAAAGGGGAAACTATGGCTACACCTTC.

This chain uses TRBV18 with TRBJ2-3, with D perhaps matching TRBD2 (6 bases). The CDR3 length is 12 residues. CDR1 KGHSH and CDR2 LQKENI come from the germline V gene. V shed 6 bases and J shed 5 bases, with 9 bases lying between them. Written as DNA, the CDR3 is TGTGCCAGCTCGGGACTTAGAGATACGCAGTATTTT. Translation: CASSGLRDTQYF.

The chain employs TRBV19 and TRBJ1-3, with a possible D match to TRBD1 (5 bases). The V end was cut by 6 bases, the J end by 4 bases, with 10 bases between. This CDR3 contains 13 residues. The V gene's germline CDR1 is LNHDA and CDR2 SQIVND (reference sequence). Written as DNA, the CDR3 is TGTGCCAGTAGGGACACCCAGGGAAACACCATATATTTT. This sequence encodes CASRDTQGNTIYF.

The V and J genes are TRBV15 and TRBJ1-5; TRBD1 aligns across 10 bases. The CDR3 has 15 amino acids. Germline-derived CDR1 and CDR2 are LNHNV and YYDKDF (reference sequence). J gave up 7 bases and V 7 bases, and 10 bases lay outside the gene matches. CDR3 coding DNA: TGTGCCACCAACCGGGACAGGGGTGCCGGACAGCCCCAGCATTTT. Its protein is CATNRDRGAGQPQHF.

The CDR3 DNA follows: TGTGCCAGCAGCAAGGGGGGGCCAGGGAACACCGGGGAGCTGTTTTTT. It yields the protein CASSKGGPGNTGELFF. The chain uses TRBV5-6 and TRBJ2-2, with D possibly matching TRBD2 (7 bases). The V end lost 4 bases, the J end lost 1 base, and 14 bases lay between the germline ends. The germline V gene has CDR1 SGHDT and CDR2 YYEEEE. This CDR3 is built from 16 residues.

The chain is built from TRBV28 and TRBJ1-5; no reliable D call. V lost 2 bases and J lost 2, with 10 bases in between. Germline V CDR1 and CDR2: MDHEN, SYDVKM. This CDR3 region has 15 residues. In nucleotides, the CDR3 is TGTGCCAGCAGTTTACGGGGAGGCGGCAATCAGCCCCAGCATTTT. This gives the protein CASSLRGGGNQPQHF.

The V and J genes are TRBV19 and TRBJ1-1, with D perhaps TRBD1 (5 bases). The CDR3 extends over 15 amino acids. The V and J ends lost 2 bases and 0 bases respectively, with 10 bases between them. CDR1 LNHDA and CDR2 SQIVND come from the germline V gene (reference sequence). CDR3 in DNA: TGTGCCAGTAGTATACAGGGCACAATGAACACTGAAGCTTTCTTT. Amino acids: CASSIQGTMNTEAFF.

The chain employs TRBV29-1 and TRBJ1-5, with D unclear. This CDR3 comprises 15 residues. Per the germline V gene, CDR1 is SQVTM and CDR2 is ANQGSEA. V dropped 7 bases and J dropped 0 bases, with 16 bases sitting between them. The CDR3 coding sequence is TGCAGCGCTATCGCGGGGAGCTCTAGCAATCAGCCCCAGCATTTT. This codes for CSAIAGSSSNQPQHF. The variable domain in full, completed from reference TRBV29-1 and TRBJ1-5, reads SAVISQKPSRDICQRGTSLTIQCQVDSQVTMMFWYRQQPGQSLTLIATANQGSEATYESGFVIDKFPISRPNLTFSTLTVSNMSPEDSSIYLCSAIAGSSSNQPQHFGDGTRLSIL.

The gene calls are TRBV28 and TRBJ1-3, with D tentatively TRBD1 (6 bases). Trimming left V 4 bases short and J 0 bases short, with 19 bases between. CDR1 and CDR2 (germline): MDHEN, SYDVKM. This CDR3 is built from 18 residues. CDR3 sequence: CASSSPPAGASSGNTIYF. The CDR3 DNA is TGTGCCAGCAGTTCTCCCCCTGCAGGGGCGTCCTCTGGAAACACCATATATTTT. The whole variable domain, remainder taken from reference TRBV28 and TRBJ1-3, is DVKVTQSSRYLVKRTGEKVFLECVQDMDHENMFWYRQDPGLGLRLIYFSYDVKMKEKGDIPEGYSVSREKKERFSLILESASTNQTSMYLCASSSPPAGASSGNTIYFGEGSWLTVV.

DNA of the CDR3: TGTGCCAGCAGCGAAACGACAGGATACACTGAAGCTTTCTTT. The encoded protein is CASSETTGYTEAFF. V usage is TRBV7-9 and J usage is TRBJ1-1; perhaps TRBD1 as D (6 bases). The V gene's germline CDR1 is SEHNR and CDR2 FQNEAQ (reference sequence). Trimming took off 5 bases at V and 3 bases at J, with 13 bases between the two ends. There are 14 residues in the CDR3. Full variable domain (rest looked up from reference TRBV7-9 and TRBJ1-1): DTGVSQNPRHKITKRGQNVTFRCDPISEHNRLYWYRQTLGQGPEFLTYFQNEAQLEKSRLLSDRFSAERPKGSFSTLEIQRTEQGDSAMYLCASSETTGYTEAFFGQGTRLTVV.

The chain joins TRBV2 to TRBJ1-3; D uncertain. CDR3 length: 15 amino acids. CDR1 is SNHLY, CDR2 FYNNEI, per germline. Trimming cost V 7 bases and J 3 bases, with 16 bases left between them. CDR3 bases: TGTGCCAGCATCATGCCCCGGGTGGTTGGAAACACCATATATTTT. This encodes CASIMPRVVGNTIYF.

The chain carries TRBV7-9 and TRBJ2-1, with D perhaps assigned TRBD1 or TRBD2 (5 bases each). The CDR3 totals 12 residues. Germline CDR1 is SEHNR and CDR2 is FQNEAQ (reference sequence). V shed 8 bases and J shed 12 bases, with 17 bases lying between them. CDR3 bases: TGTGCCAGCGGGACCGCCACTTTTTGGCAGTTCTTC. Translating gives CASGTATFWQFF.

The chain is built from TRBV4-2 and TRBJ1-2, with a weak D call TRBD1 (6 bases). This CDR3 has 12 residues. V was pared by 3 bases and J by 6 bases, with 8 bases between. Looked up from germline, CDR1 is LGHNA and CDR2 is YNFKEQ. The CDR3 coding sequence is TGTGCCAGCAGCCATGACAGGCATGGCTACACCTTC. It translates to CASSHDRHGYTF.

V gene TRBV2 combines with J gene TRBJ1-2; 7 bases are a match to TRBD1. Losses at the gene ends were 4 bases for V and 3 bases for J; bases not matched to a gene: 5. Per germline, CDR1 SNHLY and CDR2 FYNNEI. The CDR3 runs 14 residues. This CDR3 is CASSVGRGYYGYTF. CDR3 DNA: TGTGCCAGCAGTGTGGGCAGGGGGTACTATGGCTACACCTTC.

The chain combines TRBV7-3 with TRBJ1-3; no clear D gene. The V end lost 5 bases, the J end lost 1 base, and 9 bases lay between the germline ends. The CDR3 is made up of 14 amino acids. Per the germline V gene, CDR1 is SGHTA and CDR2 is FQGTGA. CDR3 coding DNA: TGTGCCAGCAGCGCTGGACCGTCTGGAAACACCATATATTTT. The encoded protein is CASSAGPSGNTIYF.

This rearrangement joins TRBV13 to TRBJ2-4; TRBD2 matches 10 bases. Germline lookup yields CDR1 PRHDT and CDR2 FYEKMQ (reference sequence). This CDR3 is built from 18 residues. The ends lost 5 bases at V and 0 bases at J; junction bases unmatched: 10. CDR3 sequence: CASSRRLAGNLAKNIQYF. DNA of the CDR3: TGTGCCAGCAGCAGAAGACTAGCGGGTAATCTAGCCAAAAACATTCAGTACTTC.

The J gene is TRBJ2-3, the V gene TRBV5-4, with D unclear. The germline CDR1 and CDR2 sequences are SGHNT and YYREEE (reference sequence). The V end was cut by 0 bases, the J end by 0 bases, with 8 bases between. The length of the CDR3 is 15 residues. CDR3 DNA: TGTGCCAGCAGCTTGGGCCAACATAGCACAGATACGCAGTATTTT. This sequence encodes CASSLGQHSTDTQYF.

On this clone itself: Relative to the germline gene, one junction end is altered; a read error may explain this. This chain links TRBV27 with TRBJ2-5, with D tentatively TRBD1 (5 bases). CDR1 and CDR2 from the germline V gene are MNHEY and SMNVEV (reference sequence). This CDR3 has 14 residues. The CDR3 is CASSGARAQGTQYF. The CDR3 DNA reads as TGTGCCAGCAGTGGGGCCAGGGCCCAAGGGACCCAGTACTTC.

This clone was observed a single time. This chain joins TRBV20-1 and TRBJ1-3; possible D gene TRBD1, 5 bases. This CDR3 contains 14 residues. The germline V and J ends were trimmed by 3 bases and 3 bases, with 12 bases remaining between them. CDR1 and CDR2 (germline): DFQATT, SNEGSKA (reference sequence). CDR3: CSASGPQGGNTIYF. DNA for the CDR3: TGCAGTGCTAGTGGGCCCCAGGGTGGAAACACCATATATTTT.

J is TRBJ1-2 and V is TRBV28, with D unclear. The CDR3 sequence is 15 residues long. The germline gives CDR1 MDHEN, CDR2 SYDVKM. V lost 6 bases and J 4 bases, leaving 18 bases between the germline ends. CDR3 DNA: TGTGCCAGCAGCGTCAGGCCATCCTTCATCTATGGCTACACCTTC. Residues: CASSVRPSFIYGYTF.